The clone carrying this T cell receptor beta chain has only a few counts. Antigen specificity is unknown. The record originates from a study of beta chain features in type 1 diabetes. Study-wide results and limits: The study found that naive, central memory and Treg TCRB repertoires appeared more similar in patients than in healthy donors. Possible PCR preference for shorter templates applied equally to patients and controls. For Type 1 diabetes patients, all four CD4+ subsets carried TCRB CDR3s that were moderately but significantly shorter. Insertions were fewer and deletions more numerous at VDJ junctions in type 1 diabetes patients.

The whole isolated RNA underwent reverse transcription, so sequencing captured expressed TCRB transcripts. Here immunoSEQ multiplex PCR was the method, and the copy in TCRdb shows in-frame clones only, minus some. The sample lists 450,000 to 600,000 clones; 25% to 35% were seen once. Trimming left V 3 bases short and J 4 bases short, with 12 bases between. This CDR3 is 14 amino acids long. The germline gives CDR1 SGHTA, CDR2 FQGNSA. Sequenced input: naive CD4+ T cells from blood. J is TRBJ2-5 and V is TRBV7-2; a weak D match, TRBD2 (5 bases). This TCR was sampled from a young man in good health. The DNA for the CDR3 is TGTGCCAGCAGCTTCGGGGTAATTGGAGAGACCCAGTACTTC. Translation gives CASSFGVIGETQYF.